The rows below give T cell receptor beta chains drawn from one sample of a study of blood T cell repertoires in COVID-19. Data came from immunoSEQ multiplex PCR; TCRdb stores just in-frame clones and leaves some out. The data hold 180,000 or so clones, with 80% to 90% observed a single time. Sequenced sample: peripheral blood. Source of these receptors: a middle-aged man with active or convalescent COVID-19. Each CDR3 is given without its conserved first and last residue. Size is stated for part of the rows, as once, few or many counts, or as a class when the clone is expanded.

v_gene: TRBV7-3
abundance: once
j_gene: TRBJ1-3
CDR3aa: ASRQGTVY

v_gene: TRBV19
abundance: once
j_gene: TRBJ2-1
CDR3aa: ASSIPRGGSYNEQF

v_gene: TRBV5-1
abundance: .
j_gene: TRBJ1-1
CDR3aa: ASSTGTGWTEAF

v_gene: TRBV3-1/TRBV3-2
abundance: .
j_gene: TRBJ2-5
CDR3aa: ASSSPGTQY

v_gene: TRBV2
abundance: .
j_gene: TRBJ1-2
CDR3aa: ASSVAALAGNGYT

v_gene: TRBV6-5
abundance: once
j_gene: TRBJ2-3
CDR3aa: ASSLDRGYTDTQY

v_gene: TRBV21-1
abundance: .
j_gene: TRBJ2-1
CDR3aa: ASSKGGCEGARF

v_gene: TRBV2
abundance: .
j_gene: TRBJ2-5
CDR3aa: AGKSGQTETQY

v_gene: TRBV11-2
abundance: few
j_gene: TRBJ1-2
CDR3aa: ASSTQTGGYGYT

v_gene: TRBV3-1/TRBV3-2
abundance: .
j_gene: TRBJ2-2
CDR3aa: ASSQVPGVTTGELF

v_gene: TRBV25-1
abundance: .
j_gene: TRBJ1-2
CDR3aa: ATYRGSGGYT

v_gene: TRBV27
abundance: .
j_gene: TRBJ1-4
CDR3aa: ASSATSGQGREKLF

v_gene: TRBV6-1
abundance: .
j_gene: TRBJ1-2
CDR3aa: ASSEAGGQSYGYT

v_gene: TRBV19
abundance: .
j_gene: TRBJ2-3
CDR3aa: ASSMGYARGLYTDTQY

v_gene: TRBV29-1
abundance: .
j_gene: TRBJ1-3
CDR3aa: SGRDSGNTIY

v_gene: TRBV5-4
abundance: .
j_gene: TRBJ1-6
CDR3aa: ASSTQGGVNSPLH

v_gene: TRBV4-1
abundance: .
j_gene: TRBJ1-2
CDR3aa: ASSQDPRNDGYT

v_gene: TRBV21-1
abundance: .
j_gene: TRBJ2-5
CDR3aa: ASSTGTGPVGLTQY

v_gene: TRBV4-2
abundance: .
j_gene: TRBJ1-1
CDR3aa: ASSLEGQLNAEAF

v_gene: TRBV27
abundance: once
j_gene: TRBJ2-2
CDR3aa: ASSFSANTGELF

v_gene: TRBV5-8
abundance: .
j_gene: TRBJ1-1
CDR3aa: ASSLATWARAF

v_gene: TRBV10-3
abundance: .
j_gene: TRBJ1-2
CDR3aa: AISADDRENT

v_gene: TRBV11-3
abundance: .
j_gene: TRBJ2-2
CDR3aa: ASSLGGGGALGGELF

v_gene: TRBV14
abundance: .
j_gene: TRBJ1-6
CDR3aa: ASSSRDSGSTYNSPLH

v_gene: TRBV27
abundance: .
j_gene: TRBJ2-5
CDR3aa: ASGHQGFQETQY

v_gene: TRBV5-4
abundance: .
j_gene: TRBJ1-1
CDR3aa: ASSSIRDTREAF

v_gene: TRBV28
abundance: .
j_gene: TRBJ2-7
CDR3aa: ASSLRGRRYEQY

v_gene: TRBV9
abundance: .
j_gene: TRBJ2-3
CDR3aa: ASSVVGGRTDTQY

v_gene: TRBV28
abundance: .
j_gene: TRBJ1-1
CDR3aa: ASSSPGQGYTEAF

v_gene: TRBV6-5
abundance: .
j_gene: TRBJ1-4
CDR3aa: ASSFRTGGNEKLF

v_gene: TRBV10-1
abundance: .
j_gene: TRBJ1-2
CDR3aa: ASSESGGSGYT

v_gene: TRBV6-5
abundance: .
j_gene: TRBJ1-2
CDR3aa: ASRKKGVPGYT

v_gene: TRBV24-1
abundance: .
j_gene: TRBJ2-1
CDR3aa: ATSDAGTSGNEQF

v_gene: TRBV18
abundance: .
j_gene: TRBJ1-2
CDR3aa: ASSPPGEVVDGYT

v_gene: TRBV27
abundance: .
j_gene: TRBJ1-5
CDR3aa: ASSLSAWQPQH

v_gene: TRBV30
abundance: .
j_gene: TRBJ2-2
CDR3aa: AWRIQSAGELF

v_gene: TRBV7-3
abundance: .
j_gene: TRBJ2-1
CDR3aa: ASSPYSGGANEQF

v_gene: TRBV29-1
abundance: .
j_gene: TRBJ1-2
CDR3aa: SVGESSGQGYSGYT

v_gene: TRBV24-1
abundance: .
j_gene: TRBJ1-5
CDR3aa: ATSESQGRGQPQH

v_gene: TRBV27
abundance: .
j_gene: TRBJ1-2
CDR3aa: ASSLQANSRHGYT